Listed here are 11 T cell receptor beta chains from one sample, sequenced in a study of CD8 T cells in Susac syndrome. A quantity of about 0.45 to 1 ug RNA underwent reverse transcription using random hexamers. Using its own MiXCR run on the immunoSEQ multiplex PCR reads, TCRdb lists one record per CDR3 protein. The table records around 62,000 distinct CDR3 sequences, roughly nine tenths of them present only once. The sequencing sample was made of CD8+ T cells from PBMCs. Source of these receptors: a human donor in good health.

The sample holds one count of this clonotype. V is TRBV6-2 or TRBV6-3 and J is TRBJ1-1, with D uncertain. The CDR3 contains 14 residues. V was pared by 2 bases and J by 2 bases, with 9 bases between. CDR1 and CDR2 from the germline V gene are MNHEY and SVGEGT. The CDR3 region has the DNA TGTGCCAGCAGTTACCGGCAGGTTAACACTGAAGCTTTCTTT. Protein sequence: CASSYRQVNTEAFF.

The V call is TRBV5-5, the J call TRBJ1-1; TRBD1 is a possible D gene (5 bases). Germline V CDR1 and CDR2: SGHKS, YYEKEE (reference sequence). CDR3 length: 14 residues. Trimming removed 3 bases at V and 5 bases at J, with 14 bases between. The CDR3, as DNA: TGTGCCAGCAGCTCCACTCCGGGGGGGACTGAAGCTTTCTTT. Encoded protein: CASSSTPGGTEAFF.

The V and J genes are TRBV6-5 and TRBJ2-1; 7 nucleotides match TRBD2. Germline assignment: CDR1 MNHEY and CDR2 SVGAGI. With V trimmed by 0 bases and J by 7 bases, 6 bases remained unmatched. This CDR3 has 15 residues. The CDR3 DNA reads as TGTGCCAGCAGTTACTCGATATCGGGGGGAAATGAGCAGTTCTTC. As protein: CASSYSISGGNEQFF.

The chain is built from TRBV20-1 and TRBJ2-1; TRBD2 is a possible D gene (6 bases). Germline values: CDR1 DFQATT, CDR2 SNEGSKA (reference sequence). The CDR3 has 14 amino acids. The V end was cut by 6 bases, the J end by 8 bases, with 20 bases between. CDR3 sequence: CSAPGRIGADEQFF. The CDR3 DNA reads TGCAGTGCGCCAGGGAGGATCGGGGCGGATGAGCAGTTCTTC.

This rearrangement joins TRBV3-1 to TRBJ2-1, with 7 nucleotides matching TRBD1. V trimming: 0 bases; J trimming: 6 bases; junction bases outside the gene matches: 8. This CDR3 spans 16 amino acids. The germline V gene encodes CDR1 LGHDT and CDR2 YNNKEL (reference sequence). CDR3 in DNA: TGTGCCAGCAGCCAAGAAGGGCAGGGGGTCCTCAATGAGCAGTTCTTC. It specifies CASSQEGQGVLNEQFF.

The chain recombines TRBV4-2 with TRBJ2-2; D is unclear. Trimming removed 1 base from V and 6 bases from J, with 6 bases in between. CDR1 is LGHNA and CDR2 is YNFKEQ in the germline V gene. CDR3 length: 13 residues. The CDR3 region has the DNA TGTGCCAGCAGCCAAGTATCAGCCGGGGAGCTGTTTTTT. It is translated as CASSQVSAGELFF.

The CDR3 DNA reads TGTGCCAGCACCGACGGGGTAGGGGACGAGCAGTACTTC. Translated, it gives CASTDGVGDEQYF. V usage is TRBV11-2 and J usage is TRBJ2-7; the D call may be TRBD1 or TRBD2 (5 bases each). The CDR3 runs to 13 residues. Germline CDR1 reads SGHAT; CDR2 reads FQNNGV. V was trimmed by 7 bases and J by 5 bases, leaving 15 bases between them.

A single count supports this clonotype. V gene TRBV29-1 combines with J gene TRBJ1-2, with D maybe TRBD1 (5 bases). Trimming pared 0 bases from V and 4 bases from J, leaving 12 bases between. In germline, CDR1 is SQVTM, CDR2 ANQGSEA. CDR3 length equals 14 residues. CDR3 DNA sequence: TGCAGCGTTGAAGATCCAGGGAGGAGCTATGGCTACACCTTC. It is translated as CSVEDPGRSYGYTF.

This clonotype was observed a few times. This chain connects TRBV11-2 to TRBJ2-1, with 8 nucleotides matching TRBD1. This CDR3 region has 16 residues. The V segment lost 2 bases and the J segment 1 base; nucleotides outside the gene matches: 4. Germline CDR1 SGHAT, CDR2 FQNNGV. The CDR3 nucleotides are TGTGCCAGCAGCTTACGACAGGGGCTTTCCTACAATGAGCAGTTCTTC. It specifies CASSLRQGLSYNEQFF.

The chain joins TRBV12-3 or TRBV12-4 to TRBJ1-2, with 8 bases that match TRBD1. The CDR3 extends over 14 amino acids. V was clipped by 5 bases and J by 8 bases; unmatched bases: 10. The CDR3 here is CASSPRTGPRGYTF. The CDR3 region has the DNA TGTGCCAGCAGTCCTCGGACAGGGCCCCGAGGCTACACCTTC.

This chain links TRBV25-1 with TRBJ1-5, with a possible D match to TRBD1 (6 bases). The CDR3 is 14 residues long. Germline V lookup: CDR1 MGHDK, CDR2 SYGVNS. V was shortened by 3 bases and J by 6 bases, with 12 bases between the two germline ends. DNA for the CDR3: TGTGCCAGCAGTGAGGGGGGGGCAGGTCAGCCCCAGCATTTT. It specifies CASSEGGAGQPQHF.